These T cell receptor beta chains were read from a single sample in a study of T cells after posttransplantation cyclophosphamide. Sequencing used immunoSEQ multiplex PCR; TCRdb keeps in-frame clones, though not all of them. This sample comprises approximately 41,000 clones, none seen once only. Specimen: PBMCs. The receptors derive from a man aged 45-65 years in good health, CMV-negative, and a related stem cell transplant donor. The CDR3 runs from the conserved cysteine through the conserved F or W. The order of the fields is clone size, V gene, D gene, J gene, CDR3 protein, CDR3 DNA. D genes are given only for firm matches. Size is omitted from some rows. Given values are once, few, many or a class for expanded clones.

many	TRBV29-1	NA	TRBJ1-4	CSVRGGDEKLFF	TGCAGCGTTAGGGGAGGGGACGAAAAACTGTTTTTT
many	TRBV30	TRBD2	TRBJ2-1	CAWSFSSGRNEQFF	TGTGCCTGGAGTTTTTCTAGCGGCCGCAATGAGCAGTTCTTC
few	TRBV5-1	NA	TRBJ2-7	CASSLAGGSGLSGSSYEQYF	TGCGCCAGCAGCTTGGCTGGAGGTAGCGGCCTAAGTGGGAGCTCCTACGAGCAGTACTTC
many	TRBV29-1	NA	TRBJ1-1	CSVDPHGGRRTEAFF	TGCAGCGTTGACCCCCACGGGGGTAGAAGAACTGAAGCTTTCTTT
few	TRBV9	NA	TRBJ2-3	CASSPPSSDTQYF	TGTGCCAGCAGCCCTCCGAGTTCTGATACGCAGTATTTT
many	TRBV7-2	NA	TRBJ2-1	CASSPAGGMTYNEQFF	TGTGCCAGCAGCCCCGCTGGCGGGATGACCTACAATGAGCAGTTCTTC
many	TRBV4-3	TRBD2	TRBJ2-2	CASSLGLALTGELFF	TGCGCCAGTTCTTTGGGACTAGCTCTCACCGGGGAGCTGTTTTTT
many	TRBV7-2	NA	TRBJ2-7	CASSLVAGTPSYEQYF	TGTGCCAGCAGCCTGGTCGCGGGAACCCCTTCCTACGAGCAGTACTTC
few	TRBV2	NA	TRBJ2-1	CASSDDGGYNEQFF	TGTGCCAGCAGTGACGACGGCGGATACAATGAGCAGTTCTTC
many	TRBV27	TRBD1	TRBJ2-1	CASSWAGGDYNEQFF	TGTGCCAGCAGTTGGGCAGGGGGAGACTACAATGAGCAGTTCTTC
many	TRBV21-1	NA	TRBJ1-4	CASSKAIGTGNEKLFF	TGTGCCAGCAGCAAAGCAATCGGGACAGGTAATGAAAAACTGTTTTTT
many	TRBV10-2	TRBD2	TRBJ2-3	CASSDPEIGTSVADTQYF	TGCGCCAGCAGTGATCCGGAAATCGGGACTAGCGTTGCAGATACGCAGTATTTT
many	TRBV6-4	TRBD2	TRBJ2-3	CASSTGLAGSTQYF	TGTGCCAGCAGTACGGGACTAGCGGGGTCCACGCAGTATTTT
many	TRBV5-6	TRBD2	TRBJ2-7	CASSLGGGIYEQYF	TGTGCCAGCAGCTTGGGCGGGGGGATCTACGAGCAGTACTTC
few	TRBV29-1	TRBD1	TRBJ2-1	CSVEGQGSDEQFF	TGCAGCGTTGAGGGACAGGGGTCGGATGAGCAGTTCTTC
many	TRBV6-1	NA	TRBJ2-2	CASTSGADTGELFF	TGTGCCAGCACATCAGGGGCCGACACCGGGGAGCTGTTTTTT
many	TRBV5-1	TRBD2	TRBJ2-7	CASSLGGTSLASEQYF	TGCGCCAGCAGCTTGGGGGGGACTAGTTTGGCGTCCGAGCAGTACTTC
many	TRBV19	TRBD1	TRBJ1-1	CASSVGQGREAFF	TGTGCCAGTAGTGTCGGACAGGGCCGCGAAGCTTTCTTT
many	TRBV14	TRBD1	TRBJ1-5	CASSRTGPRQPQHF	TGTGCCAGCAGCCGGACAGGGCCTCGGCAGCCCCAGCATTTT
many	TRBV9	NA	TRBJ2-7	CASSVSGSYEQYF	TGTGCCAGCAGCGTTTCCGGTTCCTACGAGCAGTACTTC
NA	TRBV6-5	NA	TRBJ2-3	CASIYSDGTSTDTQYF	TGTGCCAGCATTTATTCTGACGGGACTAGCACAGATACGCAGTATTTT